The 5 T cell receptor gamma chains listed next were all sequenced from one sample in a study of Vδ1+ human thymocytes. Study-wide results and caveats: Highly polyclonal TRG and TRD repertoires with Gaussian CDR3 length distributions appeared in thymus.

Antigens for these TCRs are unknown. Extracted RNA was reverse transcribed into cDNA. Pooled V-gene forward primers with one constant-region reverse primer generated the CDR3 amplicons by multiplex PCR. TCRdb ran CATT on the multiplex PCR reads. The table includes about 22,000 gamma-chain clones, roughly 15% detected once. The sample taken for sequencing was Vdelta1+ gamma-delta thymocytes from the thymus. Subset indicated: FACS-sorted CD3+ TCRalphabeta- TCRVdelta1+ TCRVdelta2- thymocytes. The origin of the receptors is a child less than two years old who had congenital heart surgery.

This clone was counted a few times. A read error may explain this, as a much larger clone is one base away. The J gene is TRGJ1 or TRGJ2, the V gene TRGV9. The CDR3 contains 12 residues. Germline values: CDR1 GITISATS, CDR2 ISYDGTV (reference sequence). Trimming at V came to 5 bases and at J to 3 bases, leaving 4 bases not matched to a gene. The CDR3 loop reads CALWGVYYKKLF. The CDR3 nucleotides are TGTGCCTTGTGGGGGGTTTATTATAAGAAACTCTTT.

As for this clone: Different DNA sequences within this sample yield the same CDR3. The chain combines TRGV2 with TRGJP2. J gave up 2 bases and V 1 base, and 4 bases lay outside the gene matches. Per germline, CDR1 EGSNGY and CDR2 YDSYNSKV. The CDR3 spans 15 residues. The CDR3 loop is CATWDGLSSDWIKTF. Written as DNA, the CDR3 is TGTGCCACCTGGGACGGTTTGAGTAGTGATTGGATCAAGACGTTT.

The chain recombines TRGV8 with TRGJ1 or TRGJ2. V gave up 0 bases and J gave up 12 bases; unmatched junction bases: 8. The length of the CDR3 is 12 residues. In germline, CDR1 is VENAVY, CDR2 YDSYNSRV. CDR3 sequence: CATWDRLAGKLF. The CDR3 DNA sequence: TGTGCCACCTGGGATAGGCTGGCAGGGAAACTCTTT.

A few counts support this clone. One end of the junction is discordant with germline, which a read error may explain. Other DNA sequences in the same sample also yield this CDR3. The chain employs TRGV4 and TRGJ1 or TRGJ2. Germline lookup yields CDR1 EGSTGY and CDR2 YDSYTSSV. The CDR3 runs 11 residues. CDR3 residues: CATWNGPKKLF. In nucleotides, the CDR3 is TGTGCCACCTGGAATGGTCCTAAGAAACTCTTT.

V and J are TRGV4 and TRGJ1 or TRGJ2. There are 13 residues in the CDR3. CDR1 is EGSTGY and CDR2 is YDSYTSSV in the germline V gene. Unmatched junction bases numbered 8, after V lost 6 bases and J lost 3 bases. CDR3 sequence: CATWKRVYYKKLF. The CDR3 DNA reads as TGTGCCACCTGGAAGCGGGTTTATTATAAGAAACTCTTT.